This record looks at one T cell receptor beta chain sequence and its context. Its matching antigen is unknown. The data belong to a study of T cell responses to AZD1222 COVID-19 vaccine. Germline V gives CDR1 LGHDT, CDR2 YNNKEL (reference sequence). V lost 4 bases to trimming and J lost 9 bases, with 16 bases between them. The CDR3 sequence is 13 residues long. Measured with immunoSEQ multiplex PCR; TCRdb has only the in-frame clones, and not every one. This sample has 150,000 or so clones, with roughly 92% found just once. Study-level findings and limits: The reported proportion of spike-specific TCRs targeting unmutated variant regions was nearly half. Rises in breadth and depth of Spike-specific TCRs came after two AZD1222 doses. Without day 14 samples, only post-peak T cell repertoires were studied.

J is TRBJ2-7 and V is TRBV3-1 (or the pseudogene TRBV3-2); D possibly corresponds to TRBD1 (5 bases). The receptor was derived from an adult in good health. The sequences come from peripheral blood, collected on day 0 of AZD1222 vaccination. As DNA, the CDR3 is TGTGCCAGCAGCCCAGAGGACACCCCTTGGCAGTACTTC. Amino acid sequence: CASSPEDTPWQYF.